This T cell receptor beta chain was recovered during a study of beta chain features in type 1 diabetes. Of note for this clone: Its target is unknown.

V dropped 4 bases and J dropped 3; count of bases not matched to a gene: 2. CDR1 GTSNPN and CDR2 SVGIG come from the germline V gene (reference sequence). The CDR3 length is 13 residues. Notes on the study in general: Individuals with type 1 diabetes displayed fewer insertions and more deletions at VDJ junctions.

The study reverse transcribed the entire isolated RNA, so it sequenced expressed TCRB transcripts. Libraries were prepared by immunoSEQ multiplex PCR; TCRdb keeps only in-frame clonotypes and omits some of them. The table has tens of thousands of clones, 49% seen once. This receptor was identified in a young woman in good health. V gene TRBV30 combines with J gene TRBJ1-2; 10 bases are a match to TRBD1. The sequencing sample was made of central memory CD4+ T cells from blood. This chain's CDR3 is CAWTGQGDYGYTF. For the CDR3, the DNA is TGTGCCTGGACCGGACAGGGGGACTATGGCTACACCTTC.